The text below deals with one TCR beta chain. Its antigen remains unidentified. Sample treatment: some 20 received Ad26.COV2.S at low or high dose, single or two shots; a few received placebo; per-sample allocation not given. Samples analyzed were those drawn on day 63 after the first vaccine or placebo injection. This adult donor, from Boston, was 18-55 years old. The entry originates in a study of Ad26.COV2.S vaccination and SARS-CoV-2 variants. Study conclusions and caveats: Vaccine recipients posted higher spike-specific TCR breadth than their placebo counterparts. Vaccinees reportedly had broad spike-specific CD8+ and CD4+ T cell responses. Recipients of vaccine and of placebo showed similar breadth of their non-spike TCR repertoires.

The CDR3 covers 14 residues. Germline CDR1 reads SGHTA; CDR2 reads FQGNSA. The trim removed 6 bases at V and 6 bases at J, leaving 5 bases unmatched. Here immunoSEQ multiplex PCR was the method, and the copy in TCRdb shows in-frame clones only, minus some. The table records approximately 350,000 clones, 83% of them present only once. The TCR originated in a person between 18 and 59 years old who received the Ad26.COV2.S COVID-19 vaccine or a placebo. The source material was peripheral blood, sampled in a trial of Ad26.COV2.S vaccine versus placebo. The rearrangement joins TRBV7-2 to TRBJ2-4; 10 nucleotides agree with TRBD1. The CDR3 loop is CASSFRDRGNIQYF. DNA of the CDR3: TGTGCCAGCAGTTTTCGGGACAGGGGAAACATTCAGTACTTC.